The clone carrying this T cell receptor beta chain was counted a few times. These data are taken from a study of blood T cells in healthy people across ages. Primers used in a second PCR of about 6 to 12 cycles were a sample-barcoded 5' primer and a J-beta primer mix. TCRdb analysed the 5' RACE reads with MiXCR anew, one entry per CDR3 protein. Found here are 600,000 or so distinct CDR3 sequences, around 20% of them singletons; the top ten hold 3.5% to 4%. From germline, CDR1 is SGHRS and CDR2 YFSETQ. Germline trimming cut 0 bases from V and 5 bases from J; bases unmatched to any gene: 8. This CDR3 contains 15 residues.

This clonotype originated in a man between 70 and 80 years old in good health. The V call is TRBV5-1, the J call TRBJ2-7; 7 positions match TRBD1. Source material: blood. CDR3 residues: CASSLVQGFGDEQYF. The CDR3 DNA reads TGCGCCAGCAGCTTGGTACAGGGGTTCGGCGACGAGCAGTACTTC.